This T cell receptor (beta chain) came from a study of blood T cell repertoires in COVID-19. Study context: In each case, the material was cDNA or gDNA derived from T cells, B-cell-depleted T cells, or PBMCs.

Trimming cost V 8 bases and J 3 bases; bases outside gene matches: 6. This CDR3 is built from 12 residues. CDR1 and CDR2 from the germline V gene are SQVTM and ANQGSEA. Original data processing: Estimates of nucleated cell counts were drawn from the amplification of reference gene primers. Sequencing used immunoSEQ multiplex PCR; TCRdb keeps in-frame clones, though not all of them. The V and J calls and the clone size are those of that table, but D and trimming were determined from the DNA. The data contain 300,000 to 500,000 clones, roughly 90% of them singletons. Participant ages covered about 18 to 89 years across about 25 US areas. Researchers sorted participants into cohorts using their self-reported clinical history.

The chain combines TRBV29-1 with TRBJ1-1, with 7 bases identical to TRBD1. The receptor comes from a woman in her twenties or thirties with acute COVID-19. The sequencing sample was made of PBMCs or T cells enriched from blood (not recorded which). CDR3 nucleotide sequence: TGCAGCCTGTCCCAGGGGGACACTGAAGCTTTCTTT. Translated: CSLSQGDTEAFF.